This T cell receptor (beta chain) was identified during a study of human T cells and chemical hapten exposure (dated by TCRdb to the early 2020s). Some background on the complete study: For sensitization, 2% DPC in acetone was applied to a roughly 2 cm by roughly 2 cm area of upper inner arm skin. Throughout the approximately 25-week study period, patients were also given weekly therapeutic DPC doses on the scalp. Patch tests used Finn chambers with 0.01% DPC on the upper back, scored after 6 days by International Contact Dermatitis Research Group standards. Most of the patients in the cohort were female, and the cohort covered alopecia areata with under or over 50% scalp involvement, alopecia totalis and alopecia universalis. Libraries were pooled for sequencing, and per-sample TCR yields varied mainly because of small differences in library volumes within the pool. The study tracked peripheral blood TCR repertoire changes in vivo during primary and secondary sensitization to the hapten diphenylcyclopropenone (DPC) in alopecia patients. Blood samples were taken from patients before sensitization (week 0) and then at 2, 6 and about 24 weeks after DPC sensitization. Twenty-nine alopecia patients provided blood for TCR sequencing at one to four time points (pre-sensitization, 2, 6 and 24 weeks). Results and caveats for the whole study, not just this receptor: Significantly more large CDR3 similarity clusters were formed by expanded TCRs than by pre-sensitization or healthy control sets, consistent with antigen-driven responses. A positive correlation was found between the number of PT1 expanded TCRs and patch test score, with significance reached at thresholds 8, 16 and 32 but not 4. No change with DPC sensitization was found in the number of TCRs above 1 in 1000 frequency, and no evidence of global repertoire structure alterations was found. Alopecia, a presumed autoimmune disease, was present in all patients, so the immune response of the patients might differ from that of healthy individuals. After repeated subsampling, changes were observed in the strength of the expansion versus patch-test correlation and in the threshold at which the correlation became significant.

From the germline V gene (reference sequence), CDR1 is LGHDT and CDR2 is YNNKEL. V and J are truncated by 8 bases and 0 bases respectively, leaving an intervening sequence of 14 bases. From the cysteine through the phenylalanine, the CDR3 covers 15 amino acids. The DNA shown is the 45-base CDR3, in frame from base 1. This clonotype was seen only a few times. Its antigen is unknown. One base away there is no much larger clone; base qualities are not given. The protocol used for the library was RACE. TCRdb names NextSeq 500 as the instrument used. During library preparation, unique molecular identifiers were attached to individual cDNA molecules so that TCRs could be counted in a quantitative, reproducible way. Both TCR alpha and TCR beta chains were sequenced from each blood RNA sample. Per the original workflow: A median of around 100,000 TCRs per sample was observed, with a range of 23,224 to 690,600. V, J and CDR3 annotation of the TCR reads was performed with the Decombinator software suite. Every sample was subsampled to the same number of TCRs (28,000) for the PS versus PT1 abundance plots. TCRs were defined as expanded if absent before sensitization and observed at least eight times at the 2-week time point. TCRdb took the public reads, trimmed them with fastp at Q25, ran MiXCR for clone calling and kept in-frame beta chains. Under each unique CDR3 protein, matching rows form one entry showing the most common genes and DNA. The V and J calls were determined by TCRdb, not by the authors. The sample profile shows roughly 90,000 distinct CDR3 sequences; under 13% of them were found once. The ten largest make up more than 0.85% of the sample.

The time point label here, explained by the study, means: patch test 3, about 24 weeks after DPC sensitization. Taken with the paper, the label for treatment or condition translates to: therapeutic diphenylcyclopropenone sensitization with weekly scalp DPC. At every patch-test visit, the blood draw took place before the patch test was put on. Patients were eligible if aged 18 to 70, diagnosed with alopecia and judged suitable for DPC therapy, and pregnant patients were excluded. Total RNA was extracted from unfractionated whole blood collected in Tempus Blood RNA tubes. The specimen comprised whole blood, sampled in connection with sensitization to the hapten diphenylcyclopropenone (DPC). The chain is made from TRBV3-1 and TRBJ2-1; the D gene is perhaps TRBD1 or TRBD2, as each covers 5 bases. This TCR came from a woman aged 25 to 45 with alopecia areata. Some clones in this sample may be carry-over from other donors' samples. The bases are TGTGCCAGCCACGGGAAGGGGAGCTCCTACAATGAGCAGTTCTTC. This translates into CASHGKGSSYNEQFF.